This is a list of T cell receptor beta chains from one sample in a study of T cell changes during pregnancy in multiple sclerosis. TCRdb keeps only in-frame clones here, not all; method: immunoSEQ multiplex PCR. Here the sample spans roughly 63,000 clones, around 93% being singletons. Sequencing used CD8+ T cells from peripheral blood mononuclear cells, obtained in the second trimester of pregnancy. The origin of the receptors is a female donor with multiple sclerosis, enrolled in a pregnancy study. CDR3s include the opening cysteine and the closing phenylalanine or tryptophan. A D gene is named only where the DNA matches it firmly. Only part of the rows carry a size: once, few, many, or a class if the clone is expanded.

TRBV6-5	.	TRBJ1-6	.	TGTGCCAGCAGTTACTCGGGTCCGGAGTATTCACCCCTCCACTTT	CASSYSGPEYSPLHF
TRBV5-5	.	TRBJ2-7	.	TGTGCCAGCAGTCAATATACCGACAGCCTGGAGCAGTACTTC	CASSQYTDSLEQYF
TRBV9	.	TRBJ1-5	.	TGTGCCAGCAGCGTAGGGGGGGTCAATCAGCCCCAGCATTTT	CASSVGGVNQPQHF
TRBV5-1	.	TRBJ2-1	.	TGCGCCAGCAGCTTGGCCGTCACGAGTTTTACCTACAATGAGCAGTTCTTC	CASSLAVTSFTYNEQFF
TRBV7-9	.	TRBJ1-1	.	TGTGCCAGCAGCTTAGACCTAAACACTGAAGCTTTCTTT	CASSLDLNTEAFF
TRBV4-1	.	TRBJ2-1	TRBD2	TGCGCCAGCAGCCCACTAGCGGGGGGATACAATGAGCAGTTCTTC	CASSPLAGGYNEQFF
TRBV19	.	TRBJ2-6	.	TGTGCCAGTAGTATCTTTCCCGAGACAGTTAGCTCTGGGGCCAACGTCCTGACTTTC	CASSIFPETVSSGANVLTF
TRBV2	.	TRBJ1-1	.	TGTGCCAGCAGTGAAAGGGACTTGAGCAGGTCGAACACTGAAGCTTTCTTT	CASSERDLSRSNTEAFF
TRBV29-1	.	TRBJ2-7	.	TGCAGCGCGCGGTTCGTAATGCCCTACGAGCAGTACTTC	CSARFVMPYEQYF
TRBV6-6	.	TRBJ1-2	TRBD1	TGTGCCAGCAGTTACTCGACAGGGGGCTTTCATGGCTACACCTTC	CASSYSTGGFHGYTF
TRBV5-1	once	TRBJ1-6	TRBD1	TGCGCCAGCAGTCCGACAGGGGGCTCCTATAATTCACCCCTCCACTTT	CASSPTGGSYNSPLHF
TRBV19	.	TRBJ2-7	.	TGTGCCACCTCGACTGATAAGAGCTCCTACGAGCAGTACTTC	CATSTDKSSYEQYF
TRBV27	few	TRBJ1-1	.	TGTGCCAGCAGTGGAGGCACTGAAGCTTTCTTT	CASSGGTEAFF
TRBV6-6	.	TRBJ2-7	TRBD1	TGTGCCAGCAGTTCGACAGGGGTCGGCTACGAGCAGTACTTC	CASSSTGVGYEQYF
TRBV7-9	once	TRBJ2-1	.	TGTGCCAGCAGCTTGGGCGGGGTCTCCTACAATGAGCAGTTCTTC	CASSLGGVSYNEQFF
TRBV28	.	TRBJ1-5	.	TGTGCCAGCAGTTTATTACGCAGGGTCCATCAGCCCCAGCATTTT	CASSLLRRVHQPQHF
TRBV29-1	.	TRBJ2-1	TRBD1	TGCAGCGCTACGGGACAGATCTACAATGAGCAGTTCTTC	CSATGQIYNEQFF
TRBV11-1	few	TRBJ1-1	.	TGTGCCAGCAGCCCAGGGGCTGCGAACACTGAAGCTTTCTTT	CASSPGAANTEAFF
TRBV27	.	TRBJ1-4	.	TGTGCCAGCAGTAACTCAGGCGATCTTAATGAAAAACTGTTTTTT	CASSNSGDLNEKLFF
TRBV7-2	.	TRBJ2-5	.	TGTGCCAGCAGCTTAGCATCGGGGAACCAAGAGACCCAGTACTTC	CASSLASGNQETQYF
TRBV7-2	once	TRBJ2-7	TRBD1	TGTGCCAGCAACGAACAGGGGGGATCCTACGAGCAGTACTTC	CASNEQGGSYEQYF
TRBV27	.	TRBJ2-7	.	TGTGCCAGCAGTTTATGGGCTAGCAGCTACGAGCAGTACTTC	CASSLWASSYEQYF
TRBV27	.	TRBJ2-7	.	TGTGCCAGCAGTTATAGCGGACCCTACGAGCAGTACTTC	CASSYSGPYEQYF
TRBV6-1	.	TRBJ2-3	TRBD1	TGTGCCAGCAGTGAAGTTCTCTCGGACAGGGGCACAGATACGCAGTATTTT	CASSEVLSDRGTDTQYF
TRBV5-8	.	TRBJ2-7	TRBD2	TGTGCCAGCAGCTTGATGACTAGCCGGGAGCAGTACTTC	CASSLMTSREQYF
TRBV6-5	.	TRBJ1-1	.	TGTGCCAGCAGTTACTCGATAGGAGGCACTGAAGCTTTCTTT	CASSYSIGGTEAFF
TRBV5-1	.	TRBJ1-4	.	TGCGCCAGCAGCGACTTTGGGGGGAATGAAGAAAAACTGTTTTTT	CASSDFGGNEEKLFF
TRBV29-1	.	TRBJ2-7	TRBD1	TGCAGCGTCAGAGGGGACAGGGACTACGAGCAGTACTTC	CSVRGDRDYEQYF
TRBV21-1	.	TRBJ2-3	.	TGTGCCAGCAGCAATGCGCCCATGAGCACAGATACGCAGTATTTT	CASSNAPMSTDTQYF
TRBV6-5	once	TRBJ2-1	TRBD1	TGTGCCAGCAGTTCTCTGACAGGGCCCAATGAGCAGTTCTTC	CASSSLTGPNEQFF
TRBV4-1	.	TRBJ1-2	.	TGCGCCAGCAGCCAAGTTTTTGTGCCGGATCGTATGCGGGGCTACACCTTC	CASSQVFVPDRMRGYTF
TRBV27	few	TRBJ1-1	.	TGTGCCAGCAGGTTTGGGGCCACTGAAGCTTTCTTT	CASRFGATEAFF
TRBV19	.	TRBJ2-1	TRBD2	TGTGCCAGTTCCCCTACGGGAGGGTATGTCAATGAGCAGTTCTTC	CASSPTGGYVNEQFF
TRBV11-2	.	TRBJ1-3	.	TGTGCCAGCAGGATTGACGGGGTCTGGTCTGGAAACACCATATATTTT	CASRIDGVWSGNTIYF
TRBV6-1	.	TRBJ2-7	.	TGTGCCAGCAGGTACTCCTACGAGCAGTACTTC	CASRYSYEQYF
TRBV9	.	TRBJ1-4	TRBD1	TGTGCCAGCAGCTCCTCCGGGACAGGGGGGGAAAAACTGTTTTTT	CASSSSGTGGEKLFF
TRBV7-8	.	TRBJ2-7	TRBD1	TGTGCCAGCAGCTTAGGTACAGGGGTCTACGAGCAGTACTTC	CASSLGTGVYEQYF
TRBV18	.	TRBJ2-7	.	TGTGCCAGCTCACCCTTGGGGCCCGCCCGGGACGAGCAGTACTTC	CASSPLGPARDEQYF
TRBV27	.	TRBJ1-4	.	TGTGCCAGCAGAGCTGGGGCTTCAACTAATGAAAAACTGTTTTTT	CASRAGASTNEKLFF
TRBV2	.	TRBJ2-3	TRBD2	TGTGCCAGCAGTGGCCTGGCGGGGGAGGGAGATACGCAGTATTTT	CASSGLAGEGDTQYF
TRBV6-6	.	TRBJ2-5	TRBD1	TGTGCCAGCAGTTACCTTCGGGACAGCAACCAAGAGACCCAGTACTTC	CASSYLRDSNQETQYF
TRBV7-9	.	TRBJ2-1	TRBD2	TGTGCCAGCAGCTTAGTTAGCGGGTCCAACAATGAGCAGTTCTTC	CASSLVSGSNNEQFF
TRBV13	once	TRBJ1-1	.	TGTGCCAGCAGCTCTCCAGGGCCTGGGGCTGAAGCTTTCTTT	CASSSPGPGAEAFF
TRBV9	.	TRBJ2-7	.	TGTGCCAGCAGCGCTAGCCCTTACCTGAAAGGCTCCTACGAGCAGTACTTC	CASSASPYLKGSYEQYF
TRBV27	.	TRBJ1-4	.	TGTGCCAGCAGTTTATCGCTAAATTGGGGCGGAACTAATGAAAAACTGTTTTTT	CASSLSLNWGGTNEKLFF
TRBV10-3	.	TRBJ2-7	.	TGTGCCATCAGTGAGGACGGGACCTACGAGCAGTACTTC	CAISEDGTYEQYF
TRBV9	.	TRBJ2-7	TRBD1	TGTGCCAGCAGCGGGACAGGCTACGAGCAGTACTTC	CASSGTGYEQYF
TRBV6-5	.	TRBJ1-2	TRBD1	TGTGCCAGCACCGAGGACAGGGGTCTTGGCTACACCTTC	CASTEDRGLGYTF
TRBV25-1	.	TRBJ2-1	TRBD2	TGTGCCAGCAGTGAACGAGCGGGAGGCTCCTACAATGAGCAGTTCTTC	CASSERAGGSYNEQFF
TRBV4-3	.	TRBJ2-1	TRBD1	TGCGCCAGCAGCCAAGAAGGGACAGGGTCGACGAATGAGCAGTTCTTC	CASSQEGTGSTNEQFF
TRBV13	.	TRBJ2-3	TRBD1	TGTGCCAGCAGCTACCGGGACAGTTCAACAGATACGCAGTATTTT	CASSYRDSSTDTQYF
TRBV5-1	.	TRBJ2-7	.	TGCGCCAGCCATGGGGACTCGTACTACGAGCAGTACTTC	CASHGDSYYEQYF
TRBV2	.	TRBJ2-3	TRBD2	TGTGCCAGTCCCGGGACTAGCGCAACAGATACGCAGTATTTT	CASPGTSATDTQYF